This T cell receptor beta chain was recovered during a study of blood T cell repertoires in COVID-19. Measured with immunoSEQ multiplex PCR; TCRdb has only the in-frame clones, and not every one. This sample yields roughly 150,000 clones, of which approximately 78% are seen a single time; roughly 3.9% belongs to the top ten. This CDR3 spans 15 amino acids. CDR1 and CDR2 from the germline V gene are SGHNT and YYREEE (reference sequence). The trim removed 0 bases at V and 8 bases at J, leaving 3 bases unmatched. The source of this sequence is an elderly woman with acute or convalescent COVID-19. The rearrangement joins TRBV5-4 to TRBJ1-4, with 11 bases fitting TRBD1. Material for sequencing was peripheral blood. This CDR3 is CASSLGGTGGEKLFF. The CDR3 bases are TGTGCCAGCAGCTTGGGGGGGACAGGGGGAGAAAAACTGTTTTTT.